The 13 T cell receptor beta chains listed next were all sequenced from one sample in a study of T cell changes during pregnancy in multiple sclerosis. Sequencing was performed with immunoSEQ multiplex PCR; in TCRdb, only in-frame clones are kept and a portion is missing. The data hold tens of thousands of clones, with 92% observed a single time. Source: peripheral blood, taken in the first trimester of pregnancy. Receptor source: a female donor with multiple sclerosis, enrolled in a pregnancy study.

The chain's CDR3 is CASSLELLREAFF. DNA for the CDR3: TGTGCCAGCAGCTTAGAACTCCTGAGGGAAGCTTTCTTT. The genes are TRBV11-2 and TRBJ1-1; D call uncertain. Germline V gene sequence: CDR1 SGHAT, CDR2 FQNNGV. Trimming removed 0 bases at V and 8 bases at J, with 10 bases between. The CDR3 contains 13 residues.

This clone has a single count. The chain combines TRBV5-1 with TRBJ1-2; 11 bases align to TRBD1. Germline CDR1 SGHRS, CDR2 YFSETQ. The V gene end was trimmed by 4 bases and the J gene end by 8 bases; junction bases not matched to a gene: 7. This CDR3 is 14 amino acids long. The CDR3 DNA reads TGCGCCAGCAGCCAAGGACAGGGGGCGCTCGGCTACACCTTC. The encoded protein is CASSQGQGALGYTF. Looking up the rest from reference TRBV5-1 and TRBJ1-2 gives the full variable domain: KAGVTQTPRYLIKTRGQQVTLSCSPISGHRSVSWYQQTPGQGLQFLFEYFSETQRNKGNFPGRFSGRQFSNSRSEMNVSTLELGDSALYLCASSQGQGALGYTFGSGTRLTVV.

The V and J genes are TRBV5-1 and TRBJ2-7, with 10 positions matching TRBD2. After removal of 5 bases from V and 0 bases from J, the junction contained 8 bases not matched to a gene. CDR1 and CDR2 (germline): SGHRS, YFSETQ. The CDR3 spans 16 residues. CDR3 nucleotide sequence: TGCGCCAGCAGGCAGATACTAGCGGGAACCTCCTACGAGCAGTACTTC. It specifies CASRQILAGTSYEQYF.

The rearrangement uses TRBV7-6 and TRBJ2-3, with D possibly being TRBD1 (5 bases). Looked up from germline, CDR1 is SGHVS and CDR2 is FNYEAQ. Trimming left V 2 bases short and J 0 bases short, with 15 bases between. The CDR3 spans 17 residues. The CDR3 sequence is CASSLRGLRGSTDTQYF. The CDR3 nucleotides read TGTGCCAGCAGCTTAAGGGGCCTTAGGGGAAGCACAGATACGCAGTATTTT.

The V and J genes are TRBV7-2 and TRBJ2-5, with no clear D. Germline CDR1 SGHTA, CDR2 FQGNSA. CDR3 size: 11 residues. Trimming took off 6 bases at V and 3 bases at J, with 5 bases between the two ends. CDR3 in amino acids: CASRREETQYF. For the CDR3, the DNA is TGTGCCAGCAGGCGAGAAGAGACCCAGTACTTC.

V and J are TRBV18 and TRBJ2-3, with D maybe TRBD2 (5 bases). The CDR3 runs to 18 residues. The V gene lost 3 bases and the J gene lost 0 bases, with 19 bases spanning the gap. The V gene's germline CDR1 is KGHSH and CDR2 LQKENI. The CDR3 sequence is CASSPPSPMRLSTDTQYF. The CDR3 DNA follows: TGTGCCAGCTCACCTCCCAGCCCAATGCGACTAAGCACAGATACGCAGTATTTT. Using reference TRBV18 and TRBJ2-3 for the parts outside the CDR3, the full variable domain is NAGVMQNPRHLVRRRGQEARLRCSPMKGHSHVYWYRQLPEEGLKFMVYLQKENIIDESGMPKERFSAEFPKEGPSILRIQQVVRGDSAAYFCASSPPSPMRLSTDTQYFGPGTRLTVL.

V and J are TRBV29-1 and TRBJ2-5, with 9 bases lining up with TRBD1. J gave up 6 bases and V 4 bases, and 6 bases lay outside the gene matches. This CDR3 region has 13 residues. Germline CDR1 and CDR2: SQVTM and ANQGSEA. The CDR3 nucleotides read TGCAGCGTTGCTACAGGGGGCGGAAAGACCCAGTACTTC. Its protein product is CSVATGGGKTQYF.

The chain is built from TRBV4-2 and TRBJ2-4; 11 bases are shared with TRBD2. CDR1 is LGHNA and CDR2 is YNFKEQ in the germline V gene. The CDR3 totals 14 residues. J lost 8 bases, V lost 4 bases, and 4 bases had no gene match. The CDR3 loop reads CASSPTSGTDIQYF. CDR3 nucleotide sequence: TGTGCCAGCAGCCCGACTAGCGGGACTGACATTCAGTACTTC.

This chain links TRBV2 with TRBJ1-4, with 8 bases that match TRBD1. Germline V CDR1 and CDR2: SNHLY, FYNNEI. The CDR3 contains 16 residues. V gave up 4 bases and J gave up 7 bases; unmatched junction bases: 11. CDR3 protein: CASSGQGLGFSEKLFF. CDR3 bases: TGTGCCAGCAGTGGACAGGGGTTAGGGTTTAGTGAAAAACTGTTTTTT. Looking up the rest from reference TRBV2 and TRBJ1-4 gives the full variable domain: EPEVTQTPSHQVTQMGQEVILRCVPISNHLYFYWYRQILGQKVEFLVSFYNNEISEKSEIFDDQFSVERPDGSNFTLKIRSTKLEDSAMYFCASSGQGLGFSEKLFFGSGTQLSVL.

This clone showed up just once. V and J are TRBV5-6 and TRBJ1-2, with TRBD1 matching 9 bases. CDR3 size: 16 residues. V dropped 3 bases and J dropped 6; count of bases not matched to a gene: 12. CDR1 and CDR2 (germline): SGHDT, YYEEEE. The CDR3 DNA follows: TGTGCCAGCAGCTACATGGACAGGGGCCCCTCCCATGGCTACACCTTC. As protein: CASSYMDRGPSHGYTF.

This clone was seen just once. The chain uses TRBV6-5 and TRBJ1-4, with 8 bases lining up with TRBD1. Germline loops: CDR1 MNHEY, CDR2 SVGAGI. The V and J ends lost 6 bases and 1 base, in that order; junction bases with no gene match: 4. This CDR3 has 15 amino acids. CDR3 protein: CASRADRVTNEKLFF. The CDR3 bases are TGTGCCAGCAGAGCGGACAGGGTAACTAATGAAAAACTGTTTTTT.

This clone was found once. The V gene is TRBV9, the J gene TRBJ2-1, with D perhaps matching TRBD2 (5 bases). The germline V gene encodes CDR1 SGDLS and CDR2 YYNGEE. CDR3 length: 13 amino acids. The germline V and J ends were trimmed by 6 bases and 2 bases, with 9 bases remaining between them. In DNA, the CDR3 is TGTGCCAGCACCGGAGGAGCCTACAATGAGCAGTTCTTC. It encodes CASTGGAYNEQFF.

V gene TRBV28 combines with J gene TRBJ1-3; D ambiguous. V was trimmed by 2 bases and J by 2 bases, leaving 10 bases between them. Germline loops: CDR1 MDHEN, CDR2 SYDVKM. The CDR3 consists of 15 residues. The CDR3 here is CASSLGSGTGNTIYF. CDR3 in DNA: TGTGCCAGCAGTTTAGGGTCCGGGACTGGAAACACCATATATTTT. The variable domain in full, with the rest retrieved from reference TRBV28 and TRBJ1-3, is DVKVTQSSRYLVKRTGEKVFLECVQDMDHENMFWYRQDPGLGLRLIYFSYDVKMKEKGDIPEGYSVSREKKERFSLILESASTNQTSMYLCASSLGSGTGNTIYFGEGSWLTVV.